What follows is one TCR beta chain and its context. No antigen is known for it. Germline V lookup: CDR1 LNHDA, CDR2 SQIVND (reference sequence). The junction had 17 bases not matched to a gene; V was cut back by 2 bases and J by 4 bases. This CDR3 contains 19 residues. Primers for the PCR totalled 60 Vbeta and 13 Jbeta. Sequencing was performed with immunoSEQ multiplex PCR; in TCRdb, only in-frame clones are kept and a portion is missing. Here the sample spans about 160,000 clones, approximately 78% being singletons. This sample stems from a study of cytomegalovirus exposure and HLA in healthy donors. Study-wide results and limits: A later analysis revealed that TCR association rates differed between HLA loci, peaking at DRB1 and bottoming out at HLA-C. Listed as cytomegalovirus-associated were 150 or so TCR beta chains.

The chain uses TRBV19 and TRBJ2-1; 7 positions match TRBD2. Sequencing input: PBMCs. The sequence was obtained from a girl aged 2 to 9 in good health and CMV-seropositive. The chain's CDR3 is CASSISGLSAPAGYNEQFF. CDR3 bases: TGTGCCAGTAGTATATCGGGGCTCTCTGCTCCAGCGGGGTACAATGAGCAGTTCTTC.